This T cell receptor (beta chain) was found in a study of CD8 T cells in Susac syndrome. Study information: Patients with Susac syndrome were therapy-naive, treated with corticosteroids, or treated with intravenous immunoglobulin alone when blood was collected.

The CDR3 has 16 amino acids. With 7 bases clipped from V and 5 bases from J, the junction kept 9 bases outside the gene matches. Per the germline V gene, CDR1 is SGHAT and CDR2 is FQNNGV. RNA was extracted with the RNeasy kit, and a quantity of roughly 0.45 to 1 ug was reverse transcribed using random hexamers. immunoSEQ multiplex PCR amplified TCR beta CDR3 across 54 Vbeta, 13 Jbeta. In TCRdb, the immunoSEQ multiplex PCR reads were re-called with MiXCR into one record per CDR3 protein. In the table there are over 150,000 distinct CDR3 sequences, just under 95% of which are singletons. The authors carried out high-throughput sequencing of TCR beta. They applied it to CD8+ and CD4+ T cells obtained from blood. With respect to this clonotype: Its antigen remains unidentified.

Whole-study results and caveats: None of the CD4+ T cell repertoires in Susac syndrome showed clonal expansion.

The source is a human donor with Susac syndrome. The sample was CD4+ T cells from PBMCs. V is TRBV11-2 and J is TRBJ2-5, with 14 bases aligning to TRBD2. The CDR3 region has the DNA TGTGCCAGCACCAAGGGGACTAGCGGGAGATCTGAGACCCAGTACTTC. It yields the protein CASTKGTSGRSETQYF.